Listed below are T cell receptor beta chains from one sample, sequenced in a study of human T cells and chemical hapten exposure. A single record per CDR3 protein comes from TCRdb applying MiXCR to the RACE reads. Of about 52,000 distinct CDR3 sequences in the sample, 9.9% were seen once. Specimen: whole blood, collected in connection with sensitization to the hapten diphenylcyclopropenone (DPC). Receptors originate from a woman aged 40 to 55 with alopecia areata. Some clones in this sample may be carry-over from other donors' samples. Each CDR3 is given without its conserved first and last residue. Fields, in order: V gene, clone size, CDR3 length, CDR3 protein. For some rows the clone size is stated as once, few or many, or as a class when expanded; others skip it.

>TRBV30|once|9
AWSVIYGYT
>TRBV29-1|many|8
SVSQREQF
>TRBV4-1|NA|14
ASSQDMAGGDNEQF
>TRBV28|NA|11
ASSWGEGYGYT
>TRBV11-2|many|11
ASKTTNRETQY
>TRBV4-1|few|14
ASSQEATGGSGELF
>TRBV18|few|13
ASSDLDALYEKLF
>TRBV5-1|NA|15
ASSLVPQSSGANVLT
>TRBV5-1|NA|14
ASRPQGLAYQETQY
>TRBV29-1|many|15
SVDQSPSGGAVDTQY
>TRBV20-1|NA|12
SATKDRGVYEQY
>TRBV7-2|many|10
ASSPKQETQY
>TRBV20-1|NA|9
SGQIQETQY
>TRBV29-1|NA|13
SADSGASSTDTQY
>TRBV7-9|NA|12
ASSLTGTNYGYT
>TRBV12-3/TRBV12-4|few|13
ASSPGAGEDYGYT
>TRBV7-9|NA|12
ASSFMQGVEKLF
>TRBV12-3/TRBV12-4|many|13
ASTIQAALGAPLH
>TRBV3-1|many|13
ASSQTGGTGQPQH
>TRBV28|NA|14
ASSPPTTRATDTQY
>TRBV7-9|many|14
ASSVLRQKHTDTQY
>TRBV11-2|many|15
ASSSPETGFVNQPQH
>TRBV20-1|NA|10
SAGPSTDTQY
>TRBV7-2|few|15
ASSFDGQGVFKNIQY
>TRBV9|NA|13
ASSVDGQGYQPQH
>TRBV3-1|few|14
ASSQNRDSGTDTQY
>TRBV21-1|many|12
ASSRVDPNNIQY
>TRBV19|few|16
ASSISAGRGKPYNEQF
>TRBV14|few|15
ASSQDKGVAGRSEQF
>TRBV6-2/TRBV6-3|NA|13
ASSPPGQGADTQY
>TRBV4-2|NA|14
ASSQDEAGRRNEQF
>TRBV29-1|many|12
SVEPDRGMKGYT
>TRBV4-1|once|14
ASSALGQGDNSPLH
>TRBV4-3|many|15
ASSQEAQRGGLETQY
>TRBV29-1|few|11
SVPDQGPGELF
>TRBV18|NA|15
ANSSGTGVSGNQPQH
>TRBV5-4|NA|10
ASSLGLAGYI
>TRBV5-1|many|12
ASHLGQRDSEQY
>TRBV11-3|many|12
ASSSDRDLGTQY
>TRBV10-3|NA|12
AIGVAGSTDTQY
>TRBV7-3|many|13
ASSSRLDSAGELF
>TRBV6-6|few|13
ASSYQRGSYNEQF
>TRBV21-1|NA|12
ASSKRGLSYEQY
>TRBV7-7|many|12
ASSLGPRVETQY
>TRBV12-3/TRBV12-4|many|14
ASSFKLAGGSYEQY
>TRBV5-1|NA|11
ASSLAANTEAF
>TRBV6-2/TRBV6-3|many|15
ASSPGQGRSGANVLT
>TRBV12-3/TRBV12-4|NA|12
ASSFRGGTYEQY
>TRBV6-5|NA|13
ASRIMISHNSPLH
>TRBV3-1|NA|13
ASSQTGGTSQPQH
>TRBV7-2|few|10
ASSLSATEAF
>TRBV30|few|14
AWRMGQHILNYGYT
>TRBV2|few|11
ASSATQRDTQY
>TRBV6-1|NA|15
ASRGHRRDRLYNEQF
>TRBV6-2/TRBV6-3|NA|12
ASSRTREADTQY
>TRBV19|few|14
ASSIGRNEENTEAF
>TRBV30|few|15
AWSEARQALTNEKLF
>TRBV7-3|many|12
ASSVGGDNQPQH
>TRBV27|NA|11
ARLYSGANVLT
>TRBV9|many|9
ASYRDFSYT